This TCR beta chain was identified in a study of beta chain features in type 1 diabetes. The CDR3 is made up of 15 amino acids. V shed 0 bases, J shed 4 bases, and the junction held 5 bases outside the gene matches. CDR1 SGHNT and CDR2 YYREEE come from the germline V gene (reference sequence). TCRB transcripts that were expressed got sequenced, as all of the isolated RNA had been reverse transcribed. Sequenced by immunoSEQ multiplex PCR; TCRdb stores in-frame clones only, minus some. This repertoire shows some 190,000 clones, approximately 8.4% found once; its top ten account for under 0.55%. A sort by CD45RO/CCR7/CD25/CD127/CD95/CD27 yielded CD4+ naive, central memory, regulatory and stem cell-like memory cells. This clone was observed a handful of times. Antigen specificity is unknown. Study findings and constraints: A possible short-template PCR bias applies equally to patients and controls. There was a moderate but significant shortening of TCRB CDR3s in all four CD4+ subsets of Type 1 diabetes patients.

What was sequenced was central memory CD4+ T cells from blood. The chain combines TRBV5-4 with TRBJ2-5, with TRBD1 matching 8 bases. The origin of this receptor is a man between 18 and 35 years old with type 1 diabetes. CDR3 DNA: TGTGCCAGCAGCTTGGCTACAGGGGGAGGAGAGACCCAGTACTTC. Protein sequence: CASSLATGGGETQYF.